Listed below are T cell receptor beta chains from one sample, sequenced in a study of blood T cell repertoires in COVID-19. Using immunoSEQ multiplex PCR, the repertoire was profiled, and TCRdb retains in-frame clones only, with some absent. The table includes 100,000 to 150,000 clones, just over 85% detected once. The sample comprised peripheral blood. These receptors were taken from a middle-aged man with acute or convalescent COVID-19. Each CDR3 is given with its conserved first and last residue. The order of the fields is CDR3 DNA, CDR3 protein, clone size, V gene, J gene, D gene. The D gene is left open where the match is weak. Rows may omit the clone size; those that give it use once, few, many or a size class.

CDR3 DNA: TGCGCCAGCAGCGCGGGACAGCCCTTCCTTTACGAGCAGTACTTC
CDR3 protein: CASSAGQPFLYEQYF
clone size: few
V gene: TRBV5-1
J gene: TRBJ2-7
D gene: NA

CDR3 DNA: TGTGCCAGCAGTCCGTTCCTTCTCCGTAGCTCCTACAATGAGCAGTTCTTC
CDR3 protein: CASSPFLLRSSYNEQFF
clone size: NA
V gene: TRBV14
J gene: TRBJ2-1
D gene: NA

CDR3 DNA: TGTGCCAGCAGCCAGGGACACCAAGGGCCCGGGGAGCTGTTTTTT
CDR3 protein: CASSQGHQGPGELFF
clone size: once
V gene: TRBV7-7
J gene: TRBJ2-2
D gene: NA

CDR3 DNA: TGTGCCAGCAGTTTCCTCGTAGCGGGGCGGCTCTACGAGCAGTACTTC
CDR3 protein: CASSFLVAGRLYEQYF
clone size: NA
V gene: TRBV27
J gene: TRBJ2-7
D gene: TRBD2

CDR3 DNA: TGCGCCAGCAGCCGGAGACAGGGGACGGGGAACACTGAAGCTTTCTTT
CDR3 protein: CASSRRQGTGNTEAFF
clone size: NA
V gene: TRBV4-1
J gene: TRBJ1-1
D gene: TRBD1

CDR3 DNA: TGTGCCAGCTCACCAGAGGGAAACACTGAAGCTTTCTTT
CDR3 protein: CASSPEGNTEAFF
clone size: NA
V gene: TRBV18
J gene: TRBJ1-1
D gene: NA

CDR3 DNA: TGTGCCAGTAGTATAGGGACAGGGGGAGAGACCCAGTACTTC
CDR3 protein: CASSIGTGGETQYF
clone size: NA
V gene: TRBV19
J gene: TRBJ2-5
D gene: TRBD1

CDR3 DNA: TGTGCCAGCAGTTGGGTGGACGGAGGGAGGGATACGCAGTATTTT
CDR3 protein: CASSWVDGGRDTQYF
clone size: NA
V gene: TRBV11-2
J gene: TRBJ2-3
D gene: NA

CDR3 DNA: TGTGCCAGCTCACCACCTAGGAGGGGGCTAATGAACACTGAAGCTTTCTTT
CDR3 protein: CASSPPRRGLMNTEAFF
clone size: NA
V gene: TRBV18
J gene: TRBJ1-1
D gene: TRBD1

CDR3 DNA: TGTGCCAGTAGTACAGTTCAGGGGCCTGGAAACACCATATATTTT
CDR3 protein: CASSTVQGPGNTIYF
clone size: NA
V gene: TRBV19
J gene: TRBJ1-3
D gene: NA

CDR3 DNA: TGTGCCTGGACGGACAGGCTCTCCTACGAGCAGTACTTC
CDR3 protein: CAWTDRLSYEQYF
clone size: NA
V gene: TRBV30
J gene: TRBJ2-7
D gene: TRBD1

CDR3 DNA: TGTGCCAGCAGTATCGGGAACACTGAAGCTTTCTTT
CDR3 protein: CASSIGNTEAFF
clone size: many
V gene: TRBV5-6
J gene: TRBJ1-1
D gene: NA

CDR3 DNA: TGTGCCACCAGCCTGACACACATGAACACTGAAGCTTTCTTT
CDR3 protein: CATSLTHMNTEAFF
clone size: NA
V gene: TRBV19
J gene: TRBJ1-1
D gene: NA

CDR3 DNA: TGTGCCAGCAGCGTGTACCCGGGACACTCGAACACTGAAGCTTTCTTT
CDR3 protein: CASSVYPGHSNTEAFF
clone size: NA
V gene: TRBV9
J gene: TRBJ1-1
D gene: NA

CDR3 DNA: TGTGCCAGCAGCTTCCGACAGGGTGAACAGCCCCAGCATTTT
CDR3 protein: CASSFRQGEQPQHF
clone size: NA
V gene: TRBV5-5
J gene: TRBJ1-5
D gene: TRBD1

CDR3 DNA: TGTGCCAGCAGTCCCTACAGGAATCCACCCCTCCACTTT
CDR3 protein: CASSPYRNPPLHF
clone size: NA
V gene: TRBV12-3/TRBV12-4
J gene: TRBJ1-6
D gene: NA

CDR3 DNA: TGTGCCAGTAGATACAACGGACAGGGGGCCTACGAGCAGTACTTC
CDR3 protein: CASRYNGQGAYEQYF
clone size: NA
V gene: TRBV19
J gene: TRBJ2-7
D gene: TRBD1

CDR3 DNA: TGTGCCAGCAGCTTAGTGGCTAGCGGGAACTACAATGAGCAGTTCTTC
CDR3 protein: CASSLVASGNYNEQFF
clone size: NA
V gene: TRBV7-9
J gene: TRBJ2-1
D gene: TRBD2

CDR3 DNA: TGTGCCAGTAGTTCCAGGGTGAGCTATGGCTACACCTTC
CDR3 protein: CASSSRVSYGYTF
clone size: few
V gene: TRBV19
J gene: TRBJ1-2
D gene: NA

CDR3 DNA: TGTGCCAGCAGCCATAGCGTGGCGGGAGTGAATGAGCAGTTCTTC
CDR3 protein: CASSHSVAGVNEQFF
clone size: once
V gene: TRBV7-7
J gene: TRBJ2-1
D gene: TRBD2

CDR3 DNA: TGCGCCAGCAGCTTGGGAGGGGGTAGTAACTATGGCTACACCTTC
CDR3 protein: CASSLGGGSNYGYTF
clone size: NA
V gene: TRBV5-1
J gene: TRBJ1-2
D gene: NA

CDR3 DNA: TGTGCCAGCAGCCACCGAGGACTAGCGGGAGTCGGGGAGCTGTTTTTT
CDR3 protein: CASSHRGLAGVGELFF
clone size: NA
V gene: TRBV3-1/TRBV3-2
J gene: TRBJ2-2
D gene: TRBD2

CDR3 DNA: TGCGCCAGCAGCCCAAAACAGGGGGCTGGAAACACCATATATTTT
CDR3 protein: CASSPKQGAGNTIYF
clone size: NA
V gene: TRBV5-1
J gene: TRBJ1-3
D gene: TRBD1

CDR3 DNA: TGCGCCAGCAGCCGGGTCCACACCTACGAGCAGTACTTC
CDR3 protein: CASSRVHTYEQYF
clone size: NA
V gene: TRBV5-1
J gene: TRBJ2-7
D gene: NA

CDR3 DNA: TGTGCCAGCAGCTTAAATCCACCGGGACTAGCGGGAGGCGAGCAGTACTTC
CDR3 protein: CASSLNPPGLAGGEQYF
clone size: NA
V gene: TRBV11-2
J gene: TRBJ2-7
D gene: TRBD2

CDR3 DNA: TGTGCCAGCAGTGAGTTAACAGGGGGGAACGATGAGCAGTTCTTC
CDR3 protein: CASSELTGGNDEQFF
clone size: once
V gene: TRBV6-1
J gene: TRBJ2-1
D gene: TRBD1

CDR3 DNA: TGTGCAAGTCGCTTAGCTGTGCGGGACCCCCGGCTTCAGACCCAGTACTTC
CDR3 protein: CASRLAVRDPRLQTQYF
clone size: NA
V gene: TRBV12-2
J gene: TRBJ2-5
D gene: NA

CDR3 DNA: TGTGCCAGCGCGTGGGAGCAAGCCGACGGGGAGCTGTTTTTT
CDR3 protein: CASAWEQADGELFF
clone size: NA
V gene: TRBV6-5
J gene: TRBJ2-2
D gene: NA

CDR3 DNA: TGTGCCAGCAGCTTGGGACTAGCGGGGACCAGACAAGAGACCCAGTACTTC
CDR3 protein: CASSLGLAGTRQETQYF
clone size: NA
V gene: TRBV5-6
J gene: TRBJ2-5
D gene: TRBD2

CDR3 DNA: TGTGCCAGCAGCTTGCAGGGTTTGAACACTGAAGCTTTCTTT
CDR3 protein: CASSLQGLNTEAFF
clone size: NA
V gene: TRBV7-9
J gene: TRBJ1-1
D gene: NA

CDR3 DNA: TGTGCCAGTAGTAAGACAAGCTCCTACGAGCAGTACTTC
CDR3 protein: CASSKTSSYEQYF
clone size: NA
V gene: TRBV19
J gene: TRBJ2-7
D gene: NA

CDR3 DNA: TGCAGTCCGGGTAGCACAGATACGCAGTATTTT
CDR3 protein: CSPGSTDTQYF
clone size: NA
V gene: TRBV20-1
J gene: TRBJ2-3
D gene: NA

CDR3 DNA: TGTGCCAGCAGGGCACTAGCGGGGGGGCCTAAGGAGACCCAGTACTTC
CDR3 protein: CASRALAGGPKETQYF
clone size: NA
V gene: TRBV2
J gene: TRBJ2-5
D gene: TRBD2

CDR3 DNA: TGTGCCAGCGGAATGCCGGTACAGGGTAGTGAGCAGTTCTTC
CDR3 protein: CASGMPVQGSEQFF
clone size: few
V gene: TRBV27
J gene: TRBJ2-1
D gene: NA

CDR3 DNA: TGTGCCAGCAGTGAAGGCTCGTGGAGGGGTCGCGAGCAGTACTTC
CDR3 protein: CASSEGSWRGREQYF
clone size: NA
V gene: TRBV6-1
J gene: TRBJ2-7
D gene: NA

CDR3 DNA: TGTGCCAGCAGCCTCACCTCGGTCGCGGGGGGATCAAATACGCAGTATTTT
CDR3 protein: CASSLTSVAGGSNTQYF
clone size: NA
V gene: TRBV7-2
J gene: TRBJ2-3
D gene: TRBD2

CDR3 DNA: TGTGCCAGCAGTTGGAGGAGCATGAACACTGAAGCTTTCTTT
CDR3 protein: CASSWRSMNTEAFF
clone size: NA
V gene: TRBV27
J gene: TRBJ1-1
D gene: NA

CDR3 DNA: TGTGCCAGCAGCTTAGAGGCAGGGACTGGATCCTACGAGCAGTACTTC
CDR3 protein: CASSLEAGTGSYEQYF
clone size: NA
V gene: TRBV11-3
J gene: TRBJ2-7
D gene: NA